A selection of T cell receptor beta chains follows, all from one sample in a study of CD8 T cells in ankylosing spondylitis. TCRdb called the 5' RACE reads again in MiXCR, with one record for every CDR3 protein. The sample records approximately 300,000 distinct CDR3 sequences, around 20% being singletons. Sequenced material: blood, either unsorted or a sorted T cell fraction (not recorded which). These receptor sequences come from a female donor with ankylosing spondylitis or in good health (not recorded which). The CDR3 runs from the conserved cysteine through the conserved F or W. Fields, in order: D gene, V gene, J gene, clone size, CDR3 protein, CDR3 DNA. A D gene is named only where the DNA matches it firmly. Expanded clones are given a class, and other clones once, few, many or no size at all.

d_gene: -; v_gene: TRBV10-3; j_gene: TRBJ1-2; abundance: -; CDR3aa: CAISVEAPDTDHMNYGYTF; CDR3nt: TGTGCCATCAGTGTGGAGGCGCCGGACACGGACCATATGAACTATGGCTACACCTTC
d_gene: -; v_gene: TRBV27; j_gene: TRBJ2-7; abundance: -; CDR3aa: CASSPRGPGEVEQYF; CDR3nt: TGTGCCAGCAGTCCCCGGGGACCCGGAGAGGTCGAGCAGTACTTC
d_gene: -; v_gene: TRBV12-3/TRBV12-4; j_gene: TRBJ1-4; abundance: -; CDR3aa: CASSLFWALPEKLFF; CDR3nt: TGTGCCAGCAGTTTATTTTGGGCTCTTCCTGAAAAACTGTTTTTT
d_gene: -; v_gene: TRBV12-3/TRBV12-4; j_gene: TRBJ1-2; abundance: -; CDR3aa: CASSPGRKGYTF; CDR3nt: TGTGCCAGCAGCCCTGGACGAAAGGGCTACACCTTC
d_gene: TRBD2; v_gene: TRBV29-1; j_gene: TRBJ2-5; abundance: many; CDR3aa: CSVNSGGETQYF; CDR3nt: TGCAGCGTGAATAGCGGGGGGGAGACCCAGTACTTC
d_gene: -; v_gene: TRBV5-1; j_gene: TRBJ2-1; abundance: -; CDR3aa: CASSNRRDFTSGNEQFF; CDR3nt: TGCGCCAGCAGCAACCGACGGGACTTTACATCGGGTAATGAGCAGTTCTTC
d_gene: TRBD2; v_gene: TRBV20-1; j_gene: TRBJ2-7; abundance: many; CDR3aa: CSALGLGGYEQYF; CDR3nt: TGCAGCGCACTAGGACTAGGAGGCTACGAGCAGTACTTC
d_gene: -; v_gene: TRBV4-2; j_gene: TRBJ2-2; abundance: -; CDR3aa: CASSQWGASASNTGELFF; CDR3nt: TGTGCCAGCAGCCAATGGGGGGCTAGCGCCTCGAACACCGGGGAGCTGTTTTTT
d_gene: TRBD1; v_gene: TRBV27; j_gene: TRBJ1-1; abundance: -; CDR3aa: CASSPRGQSIEAFF; CDR3nt: TGTGCCAGCAGTCCAAGGGGACAGAGCATTGAAGCTTTCTTT
d_gene: TRBD2; v_gene: TRBV29-1; j_gene: TRBJ2-1; abundance: many; CDR3aa: CSVTGGGRDSYNEQFF; CDR3nt: TGCAGCGTTACGGGGGGGGGAAGGGACTCGTACAATGAGCAGTTCTTC
d_gene: -; v_gene: TRBV7-9; j_gene: TRBJ1-1; abundance: many; CDR3aa: CASSFGTYTEAFF; CDR3nt: TGTGCCAGCAGCTTCGGGACGTACACTGAAGCTTTCTTT
d_gene: TRBD2; v_gene: TRBV20-1; j_gene: TRBJ2-3; abundance: few; CDR3aa: CSAQPGLAKDTQYF; CDR3nt: TGCAGTGCTCAACCGGGACTAGCTAAGGATACGCAGTATTTT
d_gene: -; v_gene: TRBV12-3/TRBV12-4; j_gene: TRBJ1-1; abundance: many; CDR3aa: CASSTRHLNTEAFF; CDR3nt: TGTGCCAGCAGCACCAGACACTTGAACACTGAAGCTTTCTTT
d_gene: -; v_gene: TRBV19; j_gene: TRBJ2-1; abundance: few; CDR3aa: CATFINNEQFF; CDR3nt: TGTGCCACCTTTATTAACAATGAGCAGTTCTTC
d_gene: TRBD2; v_gene: TRBV7-7; j_gene: TRBJ2-5; abundance: -; CDR3aa: CASSLVSTAGGRETQYF; CDR3nt: TGTGCCAGCAGCTTAGTGAGTACAGCGGGAGGACGAGAGACCCAGTACTTC
d_gene: TRBD2; v_gene: TRBV20-1; j_gene: TRBJ2-3; abundance: few; CDR3aa: CSAPGLAGDTDTQYF; CDR3nt: TGCAGTGCCCCGGGACTAGCGGGCGACACAGATACGCAGTATTTT